Reported below is one TCR beta chain. This clone's antigen is unknown. No base qualities exist here, and no much larger clone lies one base off it. This sample was included in a study of blood T cell repertoires in COVID-19 (dated by TCRdb to the early 2020s). For the wider study: Samples from collaborators originated in the United States, Italy and Spain and spanned both the acute and convalescent phases of COVID-19. Deeply sampled blood TCRbeta repertoires from subjects exposed to, actively infected with, or recovered from COVID-19 were included in the dataset. Where available, HLA class I and class II types were taken from metadata supplied by the sample provider and were not determined by assay-based typing. The prospective study material was composed of cDNA or gDNA derived from T cells, B-cell-depleted T cells, or PBMCs. The samples were drawn from the first 160 participants of the ongoing ImmuneRACE study and from some 1,300 subjects provided by 6 global collaborators. A freely available public database, intended as a resource for researchers studying the immune response to SARS-CoV-2, is where the repertoires were released. The sample metadata nearly always contained a de-identified subject ID, COVID-19 status, age in years and sex. The full study reports these points: Clinical and demographic metadata were provided uncurated, with the amount varying by source and participant.

The collaborating institutions used their own protocols to collect whole blood in K2EDTA tubes. For TCRbeta analysis, collaborators shipped samples in one of three forms: frozen whole blood, isolated PBMCs, or DNA extracted from either of those sample types. TCRbeta CDR3 regions were amplified from genomic DNA by means of the immunoSEQ Assay, a bias-controlled multiplex PCR. In the source study's methods: The number of nucleated cells in each sample was estimated from the amplification of reference gene primers within the assay. To quantify the absolute abundance of each unique TCRbeta CDR3 rearrangement, sequence reads were collapsed and filtered. For each sample, productive Simpson clonality was calculated as the square root of Simpson's diversity index across productive rearrangements. TCRdb took this table from immuneACCESS and kept in-frame rearrangements with V and J called. Such tables lack part of the clones; where checked against another copy, unresolved V genes explain under half of the gap, and the rest is unexplained. V and J calls and clone size are copied from that table; D and trimming were computed from the DNA. Recorded for this sample are about 99,000 clones; 84% of them occurred a single time. The ten largest clones capture roughly 1.9% of the sample.

Reading the germline V gene (reference sequence) gives CDR1 LGHDT and CDR2 YNNKEL. V drops 4 bases and J drops 3 bases, leaving 6 bases in between. From its cysteine to its phenylalanine, the CDR3 spans 13 amino acids. Kept here is only the CDR3 DNA, which spans 39 bases and is read in frame from base 1. Here the chain combines TRBV3-1 (or the pseudogene TRBV3-2) and TRBJ1-4; no confident D gene assignment can be made. The receptor's source is a man in his 70s with active or convalescent COVID-19. The sequenced material came from peripheral blood. The CDR3: CASSPHSNEKLFF. The DNA sequence is given as TGTGCCAGCAGCCCCCACTCTAATGAAAAACTGTTTTTT.